This T cell receptor beta chain was identified in a study of CD49a tissue-resident CD8 T cells in human skin listed by TCRdb under 2017. A note on the overall study: Subsets of tissue-resident memory CD8+ T cells in human skin, defined by their expression of CD49a, CD69 and CD103, were what the study examined.

The CDR3 measures 16 amino acids from cysteine to phenylalanine. The sequence is cut down to CDR3 DNA, 48 bases in frame from base 1. For CDR1 and CDR2, the germline V gene lists SNHLY and FYNNEI. After removal of 10 bases from V and 4 bases from J, the junction retains 15 bases not matched to a gene. In sorted CD8+ T cells obtained from the blood, dermis and epidermis of about 5 healthy donors, TCR beta CDR3 regions were analysed. All TCR-sequenced donors were healthy individuals, and each provided both blood and skin samples. Sorting was used to isolate CD8+ T cell populations prior to TCR beta sequencing. Before any analysis of T cells, the skin was split into dermal and epidermal compartments. Libraries were built with the immunoSEQ multiplex PCR assay. The authors processed their data as follows. TCR V beta family usage frequencies were compared across the sorted blood, dermal and epidermal CD8+ T cell populations. In TCRdb, the immuneACCESS table is reduced to in-frame sequences with V and J assigned. These tables do not hold every clone; where another copy was compared, an unresolved V gene accounts for under half, and the others remain unexplained. The V and J calls and clone size were taken over from that table, and D and trimming were inferred from the DNA. In all, the sample holds 1,200 or so clones, and around 81% of those were seen once. 7.5% to 10% of the sample comes from the top ten.

As regards this clone: Its cognate antigen has yet to be identified. The sample holds no much larger clone one base away, and base qualities are not on file.

The chain couples TRBV2 to TRBJ1-4; the central 7 bases match TRBD1. The TCR sequence derives from a human donor in good health. Material: CD103- CD8+ T cells sorted from skin dermis. The DNA sequence reads TGTGCCAACACTTCTCCCGGACAGGCCTTTAATGAAAAACTGTTTTTT. The encoded protein is CANTSPGQAFNEKLFF.